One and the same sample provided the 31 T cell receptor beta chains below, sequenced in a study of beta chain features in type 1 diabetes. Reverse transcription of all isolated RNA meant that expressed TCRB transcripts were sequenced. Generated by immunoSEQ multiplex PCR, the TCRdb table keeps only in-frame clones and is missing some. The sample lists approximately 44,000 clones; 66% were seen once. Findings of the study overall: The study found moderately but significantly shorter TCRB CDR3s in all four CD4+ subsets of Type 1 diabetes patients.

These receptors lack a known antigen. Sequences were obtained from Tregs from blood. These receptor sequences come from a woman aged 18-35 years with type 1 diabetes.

CDR3 region: CASSRDQNTGVSNEKLFF. As DNA, the CDR3 is TGCGCCAGCAGCCGAGACCAGAACACAGGGGTATCTAATGAAAAACTGTTTTTT. This chain links TRBV4-1 with TRBJ1-4, with 7 bases matching TRBD1. Germline lookup yields CDR1 MGHRA and CDR2 YSYEKL. The V segment lost 4 bases and the J segment 3 bases; nucleotides outside the gene matches: 14. The CDR3 extends over 18 amino acids.

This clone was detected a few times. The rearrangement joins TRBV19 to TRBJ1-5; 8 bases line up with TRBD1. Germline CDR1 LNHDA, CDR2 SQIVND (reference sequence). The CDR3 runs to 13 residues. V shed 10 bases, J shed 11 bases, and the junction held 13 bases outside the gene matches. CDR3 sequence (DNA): TGTGCCACCTCGGGACAGGCGTCCAATTCCCAGCATTTT. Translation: CATSGQASNSQHF.

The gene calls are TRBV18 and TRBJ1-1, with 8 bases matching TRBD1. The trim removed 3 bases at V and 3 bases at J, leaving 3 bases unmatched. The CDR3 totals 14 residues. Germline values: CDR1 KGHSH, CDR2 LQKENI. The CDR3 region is CASSPDRVDTEAFF. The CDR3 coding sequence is TGTGCCAGCTCACCGGACAGGGTGGACACTGAAGCTTTCTTT. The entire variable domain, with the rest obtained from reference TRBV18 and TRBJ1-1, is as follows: NAGVMQNPRHLVRRRGQEARLRCSPMKGHSHVYWYRQLPEEGLKFMVYLQKENIIDESGMPKERFSAEFPKEGPSILRIQQVVRGDSAAYFCASSPDRVDTEAFFGQGTRLTVV.

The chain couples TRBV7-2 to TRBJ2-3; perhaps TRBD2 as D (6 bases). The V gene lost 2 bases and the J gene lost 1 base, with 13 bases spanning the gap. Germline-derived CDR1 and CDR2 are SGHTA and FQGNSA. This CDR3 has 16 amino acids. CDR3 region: CASSLSGRGRTDTQYF. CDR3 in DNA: TGTGCCAGCAGCTTAAGTGGGCGGGGCCGCACAGATACGCAGTATTTT.

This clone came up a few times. CDR3 region: CASRPPGVEKLFF. The DNA of the CDR3 is TGTGCCAGCAGGCCCCCGGGGGTTGAAAAACTGTTTTTT. V and J are TRBV7-2 and TRBJ1-4, with D tentatively TRBD1 (5 bases). Trimming removed 6 bases from V and 7 bases from J, with 12 bases in between. In germline, CDR1 is SGHTA, CDR2 FQGNSA. CDR3 length equals 13 residues.

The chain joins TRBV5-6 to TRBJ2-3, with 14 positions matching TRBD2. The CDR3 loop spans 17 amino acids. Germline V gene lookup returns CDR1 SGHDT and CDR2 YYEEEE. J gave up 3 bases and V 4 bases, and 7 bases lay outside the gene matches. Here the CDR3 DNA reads TGTGCCAGCAGCAGACTAGCGGGGGGGCTGGGGACAGATACGCAGTATTTT. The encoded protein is CASSRLAGGLGTDTQYF.

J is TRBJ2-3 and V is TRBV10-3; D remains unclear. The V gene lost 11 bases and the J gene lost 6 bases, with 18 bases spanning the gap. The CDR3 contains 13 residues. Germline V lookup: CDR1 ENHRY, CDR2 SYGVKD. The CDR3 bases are TGTGCCTCCAGTCCGGGTACACTTGATACGCAGTATTTT. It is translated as CASSPGTLDTQYF.

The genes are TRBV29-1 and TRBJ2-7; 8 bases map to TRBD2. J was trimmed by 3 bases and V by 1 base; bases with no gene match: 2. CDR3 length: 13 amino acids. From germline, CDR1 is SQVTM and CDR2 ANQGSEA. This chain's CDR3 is CSVEGAGGYEQYF. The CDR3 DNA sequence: TGCAGCGTTGAAGGTGCGGGAGGCTACGAGCAGTACTTC.

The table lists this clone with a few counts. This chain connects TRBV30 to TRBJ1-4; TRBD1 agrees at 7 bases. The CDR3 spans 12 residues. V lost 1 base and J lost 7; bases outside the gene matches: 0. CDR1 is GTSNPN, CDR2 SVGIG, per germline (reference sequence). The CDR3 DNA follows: TGTGCCTGGAGTGGACAGGGTGAAAAACTGTTTTTT. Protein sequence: CAWSGQGEKLFF.

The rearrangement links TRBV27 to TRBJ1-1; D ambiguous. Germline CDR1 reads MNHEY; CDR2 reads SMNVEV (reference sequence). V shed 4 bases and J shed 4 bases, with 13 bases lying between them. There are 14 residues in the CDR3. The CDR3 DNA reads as TGTGCCAGCAGTTCTACCCCCGGTGGCACTGAAGCTTTCTTT. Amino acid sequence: CASSSTPGGTEAFF.

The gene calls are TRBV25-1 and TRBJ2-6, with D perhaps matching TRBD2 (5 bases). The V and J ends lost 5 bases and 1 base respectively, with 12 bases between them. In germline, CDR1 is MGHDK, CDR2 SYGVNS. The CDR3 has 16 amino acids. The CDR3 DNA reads TGTGCCAGCAGTAGGATACGAGGGTCTGGGGCCAACGTCCTGACTTTC. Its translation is CASSRIRGSGANVLTF.

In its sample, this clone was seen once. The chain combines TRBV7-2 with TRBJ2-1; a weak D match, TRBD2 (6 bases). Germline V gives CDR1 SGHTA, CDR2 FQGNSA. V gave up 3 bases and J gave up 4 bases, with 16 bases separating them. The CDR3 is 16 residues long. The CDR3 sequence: CASSLVPRGAYNEQFF. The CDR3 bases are TGTGCCAGCAGCTTGGTACCTCGCGGGGCATACAATGAGCAGTTCTTC.

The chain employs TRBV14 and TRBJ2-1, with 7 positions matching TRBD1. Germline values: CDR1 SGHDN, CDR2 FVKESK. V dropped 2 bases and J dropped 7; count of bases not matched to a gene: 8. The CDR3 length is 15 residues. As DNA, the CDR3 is TGTGCCAGCAGCCAACAAATAGGGGGACAGAATGAGCAGTTCTTC. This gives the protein CASSQQIGGQNEQFF. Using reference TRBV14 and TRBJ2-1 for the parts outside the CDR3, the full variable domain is EAGVTQFPSHSVIEKGQTVTLRCDPISGHDNLYWYRRVMGKEIKFLLHFVKESKQDESGMPNNRFLAERTGGTYSTLKVQPAELEDSGVYFCASSQQIGGQNEQFFGPGTRLTVL.

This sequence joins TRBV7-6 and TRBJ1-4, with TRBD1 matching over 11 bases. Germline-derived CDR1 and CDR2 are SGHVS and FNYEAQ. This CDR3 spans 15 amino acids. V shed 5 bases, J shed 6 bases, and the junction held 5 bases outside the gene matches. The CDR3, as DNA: TGTGCCAGCAGCCCCTGGACAGGGGGCGATGAAAAACTGTTTTTT. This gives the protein CASSPWTGGDEKLFF.

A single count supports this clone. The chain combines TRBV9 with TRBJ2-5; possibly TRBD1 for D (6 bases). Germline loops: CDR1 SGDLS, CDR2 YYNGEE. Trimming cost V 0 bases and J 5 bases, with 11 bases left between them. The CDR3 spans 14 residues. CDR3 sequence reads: CASSVAGAHETQYF. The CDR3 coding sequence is TGTGCCAGCAGCGTAGCAGGGGCCCACGAGACCCAGTACTTC.

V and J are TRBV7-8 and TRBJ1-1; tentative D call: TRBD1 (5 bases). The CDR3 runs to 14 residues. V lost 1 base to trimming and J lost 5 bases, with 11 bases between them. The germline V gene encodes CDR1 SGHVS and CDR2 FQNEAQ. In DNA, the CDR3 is TGTGCCAGCAGCTTAGGGCCAGGGCGAACTGAAGCTTTCTTT. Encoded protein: CASSLGPGRTEAFF.

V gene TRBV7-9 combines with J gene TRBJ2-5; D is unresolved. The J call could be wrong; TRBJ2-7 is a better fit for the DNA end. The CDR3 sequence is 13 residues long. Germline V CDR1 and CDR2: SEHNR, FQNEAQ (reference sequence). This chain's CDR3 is CASSFGPVGEQYF. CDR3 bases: TGTGCCAGCAGCTTTGGCCCGGTGGGCGAGCAGTACTTC.

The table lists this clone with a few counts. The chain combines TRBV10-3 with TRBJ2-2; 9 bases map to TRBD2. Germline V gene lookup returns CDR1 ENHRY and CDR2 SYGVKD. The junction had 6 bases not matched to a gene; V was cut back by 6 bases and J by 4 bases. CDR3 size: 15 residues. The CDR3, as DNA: TGTGCCATCAGAGTAGCGGGGGCCTTCACCGGGGAGCTGTTTTTT. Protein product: CAIRVAGAFTGELFF.

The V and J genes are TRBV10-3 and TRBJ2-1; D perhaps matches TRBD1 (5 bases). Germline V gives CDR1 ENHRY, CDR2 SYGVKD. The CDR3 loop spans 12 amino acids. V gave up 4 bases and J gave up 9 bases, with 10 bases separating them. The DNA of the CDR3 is TGTGCCATCAGTGTCCAGGGTGGTGAGCAGTTCTTC. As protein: CAISVQGGEQFF.

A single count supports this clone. The CDR3 protein is CASSGQNFNQPQHF. CDR3 in DNA: TGTGCCAGTTCGGGACAGAACTTCAATCAGCCCCAGCATTTT. The chain joins TRBV28 to TRBJ1-5, with 7 positions matching TRBD1. V lost 9 bases and J lost 3; bases outside the gene matches: 8. The germline CDR1 and CDR2 sequences are MDHEN and SYDVKM. The CDR3 runs to 14 residues.

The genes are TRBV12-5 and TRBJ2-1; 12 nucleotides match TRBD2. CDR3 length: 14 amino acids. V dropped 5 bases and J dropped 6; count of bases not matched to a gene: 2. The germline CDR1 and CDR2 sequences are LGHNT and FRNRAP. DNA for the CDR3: TGTGCTAGTGGTCTAGCGGGGGGGGGCAATGAGCAGTTCTTC. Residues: CASGLAGGGNEQFF.

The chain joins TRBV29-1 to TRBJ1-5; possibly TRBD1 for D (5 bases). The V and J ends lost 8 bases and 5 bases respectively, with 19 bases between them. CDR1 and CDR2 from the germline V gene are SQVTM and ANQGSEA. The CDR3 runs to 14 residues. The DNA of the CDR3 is TGCAGCCCCCATTACGGCCCGGGGGATCAGCCCCAGCATTTT. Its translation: CSPHYGPGDQPQHF.

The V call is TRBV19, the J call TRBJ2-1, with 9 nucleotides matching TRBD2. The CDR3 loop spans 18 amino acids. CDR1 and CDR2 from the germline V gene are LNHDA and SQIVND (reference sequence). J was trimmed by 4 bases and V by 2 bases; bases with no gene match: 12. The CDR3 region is CASSIYSRGLARYNEQFF. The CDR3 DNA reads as TGTGCCAGTAGTATATACTCTCGGGGACTAGCTAGGTACAATGAGCAGTTCTTC.

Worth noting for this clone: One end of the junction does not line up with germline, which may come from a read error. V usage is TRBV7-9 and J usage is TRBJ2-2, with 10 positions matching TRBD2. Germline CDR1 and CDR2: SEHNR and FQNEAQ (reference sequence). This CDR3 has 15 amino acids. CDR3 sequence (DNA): TGTGCCAGCAGCTTCATCAACGGCACTAGCGGGGTGCTGTTTTTT. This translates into CASSFINGTSGVLFF.

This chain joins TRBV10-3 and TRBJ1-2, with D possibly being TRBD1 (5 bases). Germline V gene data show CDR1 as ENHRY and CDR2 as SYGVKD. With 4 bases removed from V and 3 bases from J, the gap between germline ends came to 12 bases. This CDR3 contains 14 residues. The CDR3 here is CAISGPAGDYGYTF. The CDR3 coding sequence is TGTGCCATCAGTGGTCCGGCGGGGGACTATGGCTACACCTTC.

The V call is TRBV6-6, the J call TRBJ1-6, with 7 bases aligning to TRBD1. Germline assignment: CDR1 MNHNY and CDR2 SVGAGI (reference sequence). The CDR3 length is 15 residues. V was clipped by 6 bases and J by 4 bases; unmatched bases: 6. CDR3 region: CASRPGQTYNSPLHF. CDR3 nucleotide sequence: TGTGCCAGCAGACCGGGACAGACGTATAATTCACCCCTCCACTTT.

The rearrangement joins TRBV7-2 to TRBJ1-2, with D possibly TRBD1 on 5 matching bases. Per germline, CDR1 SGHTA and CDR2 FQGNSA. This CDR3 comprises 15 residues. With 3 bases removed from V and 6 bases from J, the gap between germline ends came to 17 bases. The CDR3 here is CASSLVGGGIDGYTF. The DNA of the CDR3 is TGTGCCAGCAGCTTGGTTGGGGGGGGGATCGATGGCTACACCTTC.

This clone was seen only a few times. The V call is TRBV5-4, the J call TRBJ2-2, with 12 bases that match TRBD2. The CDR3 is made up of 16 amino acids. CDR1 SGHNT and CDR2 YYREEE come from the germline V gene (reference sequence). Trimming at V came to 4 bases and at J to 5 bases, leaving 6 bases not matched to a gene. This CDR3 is CASSGRTSGNTGELFF. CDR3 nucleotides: TGTGCCAGCAGCGGGCGGACTAGCGGGAATACCGGGGAGCTGTTTTTT.

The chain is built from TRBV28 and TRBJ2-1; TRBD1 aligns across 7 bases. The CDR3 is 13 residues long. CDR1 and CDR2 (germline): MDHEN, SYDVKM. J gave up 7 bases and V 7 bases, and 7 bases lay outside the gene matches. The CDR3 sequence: CASKLQGINEQFF. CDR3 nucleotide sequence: TGTGCCAGCAAGCTACAGGGGATAAATGAGCAGTTCTTC.

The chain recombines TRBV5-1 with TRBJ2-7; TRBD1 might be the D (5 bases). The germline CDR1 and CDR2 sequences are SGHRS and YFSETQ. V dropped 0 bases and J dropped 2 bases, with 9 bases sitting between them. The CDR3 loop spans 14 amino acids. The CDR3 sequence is CASSLAQDAYEQYF. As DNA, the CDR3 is TGCGCCAGCAGCTTGGCACAGGACGCCTACGAGCAGTACTTC.

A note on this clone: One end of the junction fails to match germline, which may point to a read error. The chain's CDR3 is CASSFTGTSLIF. CDR3 coding DNA: TGCGCCAGCAGCTTTACCGGGACTAGCTTAATCTTC. The genes are TRBV5-1 and TRBJ2-1, with 9 bases lining up with TRBD2. In germline, CDR1 is SGHRS, CDR2 YFSETQ. This CDR3 has 12 residues. Drawing the rest from reference TRBV5-1 and TRBJ2-1, the complete variable domain is KAGVTQTPRYLIKTRGQQVTLSCSPISGHRSVSWYQQTPGQGLQFLFEYFSETQRNKGNFPGRFSGRQFSNSRSEMNVSTLELGDSALYLCASSFTGTSLIFGPGTRLTVL.